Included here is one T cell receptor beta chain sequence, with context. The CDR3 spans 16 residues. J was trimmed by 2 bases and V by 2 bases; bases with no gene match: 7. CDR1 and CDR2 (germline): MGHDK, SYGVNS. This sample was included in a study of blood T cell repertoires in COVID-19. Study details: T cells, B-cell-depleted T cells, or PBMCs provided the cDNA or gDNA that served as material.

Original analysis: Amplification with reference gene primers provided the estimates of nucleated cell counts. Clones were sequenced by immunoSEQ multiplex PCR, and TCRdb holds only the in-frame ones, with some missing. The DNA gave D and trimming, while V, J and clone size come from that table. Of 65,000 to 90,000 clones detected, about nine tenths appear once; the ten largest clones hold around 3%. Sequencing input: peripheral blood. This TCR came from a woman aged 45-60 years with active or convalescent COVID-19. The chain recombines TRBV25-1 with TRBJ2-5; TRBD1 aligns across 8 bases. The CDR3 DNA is TGTGCCAGCAGTGAAAAGACAGGGGCAAATCAAGAGACCCAGTACTTC. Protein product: CASSEKTGANQETQYF. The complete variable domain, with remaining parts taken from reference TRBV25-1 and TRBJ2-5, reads EADIYQTPRYLVIGTGKKITLECSQTMGHDKMYWYQQDPGMELHLIHYSYGVNSTEKGDLSSESTVSRIRTEHFPLTLESARPSHTSQYLCASSEKTGANQETQYFGPGTRLLVL.